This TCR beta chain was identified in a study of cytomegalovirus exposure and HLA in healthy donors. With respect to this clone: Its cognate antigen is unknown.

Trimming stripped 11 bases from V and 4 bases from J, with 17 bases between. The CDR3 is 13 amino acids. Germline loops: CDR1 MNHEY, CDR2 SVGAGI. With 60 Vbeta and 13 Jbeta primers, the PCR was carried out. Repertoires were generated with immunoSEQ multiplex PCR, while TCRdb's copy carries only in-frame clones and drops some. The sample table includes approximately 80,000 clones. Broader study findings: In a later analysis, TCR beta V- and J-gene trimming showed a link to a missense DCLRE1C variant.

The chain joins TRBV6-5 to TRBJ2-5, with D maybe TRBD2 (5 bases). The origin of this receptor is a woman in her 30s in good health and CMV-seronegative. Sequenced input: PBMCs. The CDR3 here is CAVLAPSRETQYF. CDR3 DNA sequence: TGTGCCGTGTTAGCGCCGAGTAGAGAGACCCAGTACTTC.